This T cell receptor (beta chain) was identified in a study of cytomegalovirus exposure and HLA in healthy donors. This clone was recorded once. Different DNA sequences within this sample yield the same CDR3. Both 60 Vbeta primers and 13 Jbeta primers went into the PCR. The assay was immunoSEQ multiplex PCR, and TCRdb's table has in-frame clones only and misses some. The table lists some 98,000 clones, roughly 80% of them singletons, with roughly 7.1% in the top ten. Sequencing was performed on PBMCs. This clonotype originated in a female donor in good health and CMV-seronegative.

CDR3 sequence: CASSLEASGNYEQYF. DNA of the CDR3: TGTGCCAGCAGCTTAGAGGCTAGCGGGAACTACGAGCAGTACTTC. The rearrangement uses TRBV7-3 and TRBJ2-7, with TRBD2 matching over 9 bases. Germline V lookup: CDR1 SGHTA, CDR2 FQGTGA. The CDR3 sequence is 15 residues long. With V trimmed by 2 bases and J by 3 bases, 5 bases remained unmatched.